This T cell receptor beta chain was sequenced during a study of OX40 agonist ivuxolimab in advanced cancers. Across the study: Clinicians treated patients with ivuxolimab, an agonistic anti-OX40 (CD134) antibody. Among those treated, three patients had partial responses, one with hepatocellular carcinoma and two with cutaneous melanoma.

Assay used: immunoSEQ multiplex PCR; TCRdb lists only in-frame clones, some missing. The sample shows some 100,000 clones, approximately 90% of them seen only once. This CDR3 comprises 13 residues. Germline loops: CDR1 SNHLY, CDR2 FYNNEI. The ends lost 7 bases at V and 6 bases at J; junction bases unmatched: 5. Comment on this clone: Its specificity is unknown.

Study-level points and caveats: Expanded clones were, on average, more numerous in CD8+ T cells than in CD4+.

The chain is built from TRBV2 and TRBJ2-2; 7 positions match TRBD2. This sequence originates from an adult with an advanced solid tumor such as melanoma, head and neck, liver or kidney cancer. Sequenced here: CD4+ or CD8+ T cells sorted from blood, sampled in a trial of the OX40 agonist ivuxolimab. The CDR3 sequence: CASTLAGAGELFF. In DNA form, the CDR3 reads TGTGCCAGCACCCTGGCGGGAGCCGGGGAGCTGTTTTTT.